This T cell receptor beta chain is from a study of Ad26.COV2.S vaccination and SARS-CoV-2 variants. General study findings and limits: People given the vaccine had a wider spike-specific TCR breadth than placebo recipients did. Similar non-spike TCR breadth was observed in recipients of vaccine and of placebo.

V gave up 4 bases and J gave up 1 base; unmatched junction bases: 5. Per the germline V gene, CDR1 is LNHDA and CDR2 is SQIVND (reference sequence). The CDR3 runs 15 residues. Sequencing was performed with immunoSEQ multiplex PCR; in TCRdb, only in-frame clones are kept and a portion is missing. The table has around 350,000 clones, approximately 81% seen once. Comments on this clone: Antigen unknown.

Specified treatment: 19 received Ad26.COV2.S at low or high dose, single or two shots; 5 received placebo; per-sample allocation not given. Following the first vaccine or placebo injection, samples were taken on day 63. Adults aged 18-55 years in Boston included the donor. Immunization relied on an Ad26 vector, which expressed Wuhan-strain SARS-CoV-2 spike. This chain connects TRBV19 to TRBJ2-5, with 8 nucleotides matching TRBD2. This receptor was identified in a person aged 18-60 years who received the Ad26.COV2.S COVID-19 vaccine or a placebo. Sequencing used peripheral blood, obtained in a trial of Ad26.COV2.S vaccine versus placebo. The CDR3 is CASSSGGRFQETQYF. DNA for the CDR3: TGTGCCAGTAGTAGCGGGGGGAGATTCCAAGAGACCCAGTACTTC. Drawing the rest from reference TRBV19 and TRBJ2-5, the complete variable domain is DGGITQSPKYLFRKEGQNVTLSCEQNLNHDAMYWYRQDPGQGLRLIYYSQIVNDFQKGDIAEGYSVSREKKESFPLTVTSAQKNPTAFYLCASSSGGRFQETQYFGPGTRLLVL.